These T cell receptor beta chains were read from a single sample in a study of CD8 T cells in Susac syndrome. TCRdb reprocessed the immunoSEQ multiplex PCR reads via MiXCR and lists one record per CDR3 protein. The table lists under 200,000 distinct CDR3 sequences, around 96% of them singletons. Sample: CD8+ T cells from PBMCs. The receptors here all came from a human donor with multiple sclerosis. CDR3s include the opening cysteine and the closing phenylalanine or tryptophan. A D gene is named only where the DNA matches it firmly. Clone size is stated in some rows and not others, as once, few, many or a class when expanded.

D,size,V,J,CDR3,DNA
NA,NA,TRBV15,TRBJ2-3,CATSRATSHDTDTQYF,TGTGCCACCAGCAGAGCCACCTCCCATGACACAGATACGCAGTATTTT
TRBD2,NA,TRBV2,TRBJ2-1,CASSDTSGAPYNEQFF,TGTGCCAGCAGTGACACTAGCGGGGCTCCCTACAATGAGCAGTTCTTC
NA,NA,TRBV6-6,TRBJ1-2,CASSYSEGYYGYTF,TGTGCCAGCAGTTACTCGGAGGGCTACTATGGCTACACCTTC
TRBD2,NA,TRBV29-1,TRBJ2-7,CSVEAEASGNYEQYF,TGCAGCGTTGAAGCGGAGGCTAGCGGTAACTACGAGCAGTACTTC
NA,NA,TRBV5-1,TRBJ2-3,CASSLEGGFVDTQYF,TGCGCCAGCAGCTTGGAAGGCGGTTTTGTTGATACGCAGTATTTT
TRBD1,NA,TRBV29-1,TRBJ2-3,CSVPQPTGRPDTQYF,TGCAGCGTTCCACAACCGACAGGGAGACCAGATACGCAGTATTTT
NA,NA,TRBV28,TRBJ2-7,CASSHRAGSEQYF,TGTGCCAGCAGCCACCGTGCGGGGTCCGAGCAGTACTTC
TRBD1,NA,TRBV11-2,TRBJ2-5,CASSLGAGTGGGETQYF,TGTGCCAGCAGCTTGGGCGCCGGGACAGGGGGCGGTGAGACCCAGTACTTC
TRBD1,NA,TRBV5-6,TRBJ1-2,CASSKGQAYGYTF,TGTGCCAGCAGCAAAGGACAGGCCTATGGCTACACCTTC
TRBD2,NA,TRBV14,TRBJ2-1,CASSQLAGGPQEQFF,TGTGCCAGCAGCCAACTAGCGGGAGGCCCCCAGGAGCAGTTCTTC
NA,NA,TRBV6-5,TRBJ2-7,CASSYDDPGGNYEQYF,TGTGCCAGCAGTTACGACGACCCCGGCGGAAACTACGAGCAGTACTTC
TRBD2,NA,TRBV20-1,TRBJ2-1,CSAGLAGDNNEQFF,TGCAGTGCAGGACTAGCGGGAGACAACAATGAGCAGTTCTTC
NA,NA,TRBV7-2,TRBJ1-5,CASSWEVGQPQHF,TGTGCCAGCAGCTGGGAGGTGGGTCAGCCCCAGCATTTT
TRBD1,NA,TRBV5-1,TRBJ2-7,CASSLGPGQGSEQYF,TGCGCCAGCAGCTTGGGTCCGGGACAGGGTTCGGAGCAGTACTTC
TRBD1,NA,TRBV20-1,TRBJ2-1,CSARRGQGAYNEQFF,TGCAGTGCTAGGCGGGGACAGGGGGCCTACAATGAGCAGTTCTTC
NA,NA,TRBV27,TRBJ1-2,CASRPLGGAWYGYTF,TGTGCCAGCAGACCGTTAGGGGGGGCTTGGTATGGCTACACCTTC
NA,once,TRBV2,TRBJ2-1,CASSEKLLNEQFF,TGTGCCAGCAGTGAGAAGCTACTCAATGAGCAGTTCTTC
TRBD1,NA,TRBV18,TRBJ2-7,CASSPPQGASYEQYF,TGTGCCAGCTCCCCTCCCCAGGGGGCCTCCTACGAGCAGTACTTC
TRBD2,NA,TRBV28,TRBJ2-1,CASRTRGGSYNEQFF,TGTGCCAGCAGGACACGGGGGGGTTCCTACAATGAGCAGTTCTTC
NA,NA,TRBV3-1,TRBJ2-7,CASSQDFGAPGEQYF,TGTGCCAGCAGCCAAGACTTCGGGGCCCCAGGCGAGCAGTACTTC
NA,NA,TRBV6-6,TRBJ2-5,CASSNPSTPYQETQYF,TGTGCCAGCAGCAACCCCTCGACTCCTTACCAAGAGACCCAGTACTTC
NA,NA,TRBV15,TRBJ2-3,CATSLRGASVTDTQYF,TGTGCCACCAGCCTCCGGGGGGCTAGCGTAACAGATACGCAGTATTTT